This T cell receptor (beta chain) was profiled in a study of sequential checkpoint blockade in melanoma. Assay used: immunoSEQ multiplex PCR; TCRdb lists only in-frame clones, some missing. The sample consists of under 20,000 clones, approximately 74% of them appearing once. Treatment specified: randomized to nivolumab then ipilimumab (arm A) or the reverse (arm B). Germline loops: CDR1 SGHNT, CDR2 YYREEE (reference sequence). Deletions cut 8 bases from V and 2 bases from J, with 32 bases between. This CDR3 is built from 19 residues. The chain joins TRBV5-4 to TRBJ2-7, with D unclear. This TCR came from a human donor with melanoma. This material consisted of CD8+ T cells sorted from blood (inferred from file names), taken from a patient given nivolumab and ipilimumab in sequence. CDR3 sequence reads: CARSYIWLSGHKSTYEQYF. The CDR3 DNA follows: TGTGCCAGAAGTTATATCTGGCTCTCAGGTCACAAATCTACCTACGAGCAGTACTTC.